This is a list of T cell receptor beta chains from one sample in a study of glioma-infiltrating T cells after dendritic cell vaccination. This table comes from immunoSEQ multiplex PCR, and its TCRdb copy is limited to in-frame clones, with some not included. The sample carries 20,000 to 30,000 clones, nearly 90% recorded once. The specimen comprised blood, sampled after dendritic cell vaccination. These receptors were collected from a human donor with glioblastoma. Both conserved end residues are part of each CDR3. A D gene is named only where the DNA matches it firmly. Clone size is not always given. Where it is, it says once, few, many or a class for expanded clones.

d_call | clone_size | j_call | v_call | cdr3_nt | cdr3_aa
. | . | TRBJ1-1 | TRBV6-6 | TGTGCCAGCAGTTACGATGGCCCCGAAGCTTTCTTT | CASSYDGPEAFF
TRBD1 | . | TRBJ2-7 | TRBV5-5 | TGTGCCAGCAGCAGACAGGGGGCCTACGAGCAGTACTTC | CASSRQGAYEQYF
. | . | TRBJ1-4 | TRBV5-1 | TGCGCCAGCAGCTTATACAGGAGCTCGAATGAAAAACTGTTTTTT | CASSLYRSSNEKLFF
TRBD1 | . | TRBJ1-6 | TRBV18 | TGTGCCAGCTCAAGGGGACAGGGCTCGGACAATTCACCCCTCCACTTT | CASSRGQGSDNSPLHF
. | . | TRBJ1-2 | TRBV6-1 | TGTGCCAGCCCCGGACAGAACTTCTATGGCTACACCTTC | CASPGQNFYGYTF
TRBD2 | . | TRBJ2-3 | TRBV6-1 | TGTGCCAGCAGTGAATTGGGGGGGAGGAGGGATACGCAGTATTTT | CASSELGGRRDTQYF
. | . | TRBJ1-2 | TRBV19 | TGTGCCAGTAGTATAGGAAGGGGATCGGATGGCTACACCTTC | CASSIGRGSDGYTF
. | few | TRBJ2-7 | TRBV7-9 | TGTGCCAGCAGCTTGGACAGTTCCTACGAGCAGTACTTC | CASSLDSSYEQYF
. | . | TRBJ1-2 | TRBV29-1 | TGCAGCGTTGAAGATCCCCAGGGAGGAAATGGCTACACCTTC | CSVEDPQGGNGYTF
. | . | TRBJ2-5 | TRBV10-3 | TGTGCCATCGCCCGAAGCGAGGTTGAGACCCAGTACTTC | CAIARSEVETQYF
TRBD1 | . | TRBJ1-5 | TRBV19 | TGTGCCAGTAGTATAGCAGGACAGGTCAGTCAGCCCCAGCATTTT | CASSIAGQVSQPQHF
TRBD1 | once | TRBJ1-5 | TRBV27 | TGTGCCAGCAGAGTTGGGACAGCTGCTGGTCAGCCCCAGCATTTT | CASRVGTAAGQPQHF
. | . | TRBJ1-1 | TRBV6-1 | TGTGCCAGCAGTGAACTGCAGGGGCGCACTGAAGCTTTCTTT | CASSELQGRTEAFF
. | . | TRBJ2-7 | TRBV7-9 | TGTGCCAGCAGCTCCCGACTAGACGAGCAGTACTTC | CASSSRLDEQYF
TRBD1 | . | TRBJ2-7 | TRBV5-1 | TGCGCCAGCAGCCCCGGACAGGTTTACGAGCAGTACTTC | CASSPGQVYEQYF
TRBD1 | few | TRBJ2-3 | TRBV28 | TGTGCCAGCAGCGCGACAGGGGGCGGAACAGATACGCAGTATTTT | CASSATGGGTDTQYF
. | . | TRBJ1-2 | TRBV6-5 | TGTGCCAGCAGCAGAGGGTACGGGATGAATGGCTACACCTTC | CASSRGYGMNGYTF
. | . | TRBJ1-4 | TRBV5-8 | TGTGCCATCTGGGCAGAGGGCGAAAAACTGTTTTTT | CAIWAEGEKLFF
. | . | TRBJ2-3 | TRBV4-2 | TGTGCCAGCAGCCAAAAGATTAGGGACTTCAACACAGATACGCAGTATTTT | CASSQKIRDFNTDTQYF
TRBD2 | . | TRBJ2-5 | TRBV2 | TGTGCCAGCAGTGATAAGCGGGGGCTATGGGAGACCCAGTACTTC | CASSDKRGLWETQYF
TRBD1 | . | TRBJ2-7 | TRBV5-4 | TGTGCCAGCAGCGGGACAGGGGCCTACGAGCAGTACTTC | CASSGTGAYEQYF
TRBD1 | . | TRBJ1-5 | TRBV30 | TGTGCCTGGAGTCAAGGGGGCCAGCAGCCCCAGCATTTT | CAWSQGGQQPQHF
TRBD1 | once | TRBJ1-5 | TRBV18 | TGTGCCAGCTCACCACCCGGGACAGGGAATCAGCCCCAGCATTTT | CASSPPGTGNQPQHF
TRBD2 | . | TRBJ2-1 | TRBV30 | TGTGCCTGGGACCCCGAAACCGGACTAGCGGGGGGGTCCCGAGCTAATGAGCAGTTCTTC | CAWDPETGLAGGSRANEQFF
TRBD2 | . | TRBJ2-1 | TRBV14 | TGTGCCAGCAGCCAAGGTAGCGGGGGGTTACGGGAGCAGTTCTTC | CASSQGSGGLREQFF
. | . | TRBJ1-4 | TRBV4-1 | TGCGCCAGCAGCCAAGGACAGGCCGGGGGGACTAATGAAAAACTGTTTTTT | CASSQGQAGGTNEKLFF
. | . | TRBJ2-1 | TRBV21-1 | TGTGCCAGCAGCAAAGTTAGAGCGGGGGGTTACAATGAGCAGTTCTTC | CASSKVRAGGYNEQFF
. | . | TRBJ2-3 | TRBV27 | TGTGCCAGCAGGGCAGAGCGAGGCCCAAGCACAGATACGCAGTATTTT | CASRAERGPSTDTQYF